The 3 T cell receptor beta chains below come from one sample, sequenced in a study of cytomegalovirus exposure and HLA in healthy donors. The PCR used 60 Vbeta and 13 Jbeta primers. Libraries were prepared by immunoSEQ multiplex PCR; TCRdb keeps only in-frame clonotypes and omits some of them. The profile covers about 150,000 clones, with over 75% appearing a single time and 4% to 5.5% taken by the ten largest. Sequenced input: PBMCs. All receptors come from a man aged 25 to 40 in good health.

This clone came up a few times. The chain joins TRBV5-6 to TRBJ1-2; tentative D call: TRBD1 (6 bases). Germline CDR1 reads SGHDT; CDR2 reads YYEEEE. Trimming stripped 4 bases from V and 4 bases from J, with 17 bases between. The CDR3 contains 15 residues. The CDR3 loop reads CASSPSTGSGYGYTF. CDR3 DNA sequence: TGTGCCAGCAGCCCCTCGACAGGCTCGGGCTATGGCTACACCTTC.

The chain couples TRBV4-1 to TRBJ2-7; TRBD1 agrees at 9 bases. Germline V gene lookup returns CDR1 MGHRA and CDR2 YSYEKL. CDR3 length: 15 amino acids. Germline trimming cut 0 bases from V and 12 bases from J; bases unmatched to any gene: 12. CDR3 DNA: TGCGCCAGCAGCCAAGATGGGACAGGGTCTCCCTGGAGGTACTTC. Translated: CASSQDGTGSPWRYF.

The chain is built from TRBV4-1 and TRBJ2-5; 10 nucleotides align to TRBD2. Germline trimming cut 3 bases from V and 5 bases from J; bases unmatched to any gene: 6. Germline V gene sequence: CDR1 MGHRA, CDR2 YSYEKL. CDR3 length: 15 residues. CDR3 sequence (DNA): TGCGCCAGCAGCCACTCCGGGACTAGCGCGGAGACCCAGTACTTC. Its protein is CASSHSGTSAETQYF.